Each of the 26 T cell receptor beta chains below was sequenced from the same sample in a study of blood T cell repertoires in COVID-19. Libraries were prepared by immunoSEQ multiplex PCR; TCRdb keeps only in-frame clonotypes and omits some of them. The table shows around 60,000 clones, with around 91% occurring only once. The sample consisted of peripheral blood. The source of these receptors is a woman aged 55-70 years with active COVID-19.

The V and J genes are TRBV5-6 and TRBJ1-6, with TRBD1 as a possible D gene (6 bases). In germline, CDR1 is SGHDT, CDR2 YYEEEE. V shed 2 bases and J shed 5 bases, with 8 bases lying between them. The CDR3 loop spans 14 amino acids. For the CDR3, the DNA is TGTGCCAGCAGCTTATGGACAGATAATTCACCCCTCCACTTT. It encodes CASSLWTDNSPLHF.

The chain is built from TRBV18 and TRBJ2-7; 10 bases line up with TRBD2. The germline V gene encodes CDR1 KGHSH and CDR2 LQKENI. J lost 4 bases, V lost 4 bases, and 1 base had no gene match. The CDR3 contains 13 residues. Written as DNA, the CDR3 is TGTGCCAGCTCACGGACTAGCGGTTACGAGCAGTACTTC. This encodes CASSRTSGYEQYF.

In this sample, this clone turned up once. The V call is TRBV19, the J call TRBJ2-3; TRBD2 matches 10 bases. The V gene end was trimmed by 10 bases and the J gene end by 0 bases; junction bases not matched to a gene: 16. Germline V lookup: CDR1 LNHDA, CDR2 SQIVND (reference sequence). This CDR3 spans 18 amino acids. Here the CDR3 reads CATSGGSGGHPSTDTQYF. The CDR3 coding sequence is TGTGCCACTTCCGGGGGTAGCGGGGGGCACCCCAGCACAGATACGCAGTATTTT. Full variable domain (rest looked up from reference TRBV19 and TRBJ2-3): DGGITQSPKYLFRKEGQNVTLSCEQNLNHDAMYWYRQDPGQGLRLIYYSQIVNDFQKGDIAEGYSVSREKKESFPLTVTSAQKNPTAFYLCATSGGSGGHPSTDTQYFGPGTRLTVL.

The rearrangement uses TRBV2 and TRBJ2-5; 8 positions agree with TRBD1. V lost 8 bases, J lost 2 bases, and 7 bases stayed unmatched. The CDR3 has 14 amino acids. CDR1 is SNHLY and CDR2 is FYNNEI in the germline V gene. CDR3 sequence: CASQDNRGQETQYF. The DNA for the CDR3 is TGTGCCAGCCAAGACAACAGGGGGCAAGAGACCCAGTACTTC.

V gene TRBV4-1 combines with J gene TRBJ1-6, with 9 bases that match TRBD1. V lost 2 bases to trimming and J lost 9 bases; unmatched junction nucleotides: 5. Germline loops: CDR1 MGHRA, CDR2 YSYEKL. The CDR3 length is 15 residues. The CDR3 coding sequence is TGCGCCAGCAGCCAATCGGGACAGGGAACTTCACCCCTCCACTTT. As protein: CASSQSGQGTSPLHF.

This clone was counted between two and nine times. Written as DNA, the CDR3 is TGTGCCAGCTCGCCCGTGGACAGGGCTAAAAATCAGCCCCAGCATTTT. It is translated as CASSPVDRAKNQPQHF. V is TRBV18 and J is TRBJ1-5, with TRBD1 matching 8 bases. The trim removed 6 bases at V and 4 bases at J, leaving 11 bases unmatched. Looked up from germline, CDR1 is KGHSH and CDR2 is LQKENI. This CDR3 comprises 16 residues.

V is TRBV3-1 (or the pseudogene TRBV3-2) and J is TRBJ2-7; D ambiguous. Germline-derived CDR1 and CDR2 are LGHDT and YNNKEL (reference sequence). CDR3 size: 12 residues. Trimming stripped 0 bases from V and 4 bases from J, with 4 bases between. The CDR3 coding sequence is TGTGCCAGCAGCCAAGACAGGTACGAGCAGTACTTC. Translating gives CASSQDRYEQYF.

The chain has TRBV21-1 and TRBJ1-2; no DNA check was done on the table's D call, TRBD1. TRBV21-1 is a listed pseudogene. The CDR3 has 15 residues. CDR3 amino acids: CASSQAGAGNYGYTF. CDR3 nucleotide sequence: TGTGCCAGCAGCCAAGCCGGCGCAGGGAACTATGGCTACACCTTC.

The chain is built from TRBV23-1 and TRBJ1-4; 8 nucleotides agree with TRBD1. TRBV23-1 is an ORF, with its function uncertain. Losses at the gene ends were 6 bases for V and 4 bases for J; bases not matched to a gene: 4. The length of the CDR3 is 14 residues. CDR3 sequence: CASSTDRDNEKLFF. As DNA, the CDR3 is TGCGCCAGCAGCACGGACAGGGATAATGAAAAACTGTTTTTT.

CDR3 sequence (DNA): TGTGCCAGCAGCTTGGAGGGGGCTATCAATGAGCAGTTCTTC. It translates to CASSLEGAINEQFF. The rearrangement uses TRBV7-6 and TRBJ2-1; maybe TRBD1 (7 bases). The V end was cut by 3 bases, the J end by 6 bases, with 12 bases between. The CDR3 loop spans 14 amino acids. Germline values: CDR1 SGHVS, CDR2 FNYEAQ.

This rearrangement joins TRBV5-8 to TRBJ1-3, with TRBD1 matching over 7 bases. V shed 5 bases and J 2 bases; nucleotides not matched to a gene: 7. Looked up from germline, CDR1 is SGHTS and CDR2 is YDEGEE. The CDR3 covers 15 residues. The CDR3 spells CASRLDRHPGNTIYF. The DNA of the CDR3 is TGTGCCAGCAGACTGGACAGGCACCCTGGAAACACCATATATTTT.

This chain uses TRBV19 with TRBJ2-2, with a tentative D call TRBD1 (6 bases). Trimming took 3 bases from V and 4 from J, leaving 15 bases between them. Germline CDR1 LNHDA, CDR2 SQIVND (reference sequence). The CDR3 spans 16 residues. CDR3: CASSMVRGRSTGELFF. The CDR3 DNA reads TGTGCCAGTAGTATGGTCAGGGGTAGGTCCACCGGGGAGCTGTTTTTT. Full variable domain (rest looked up from reference TRBV19 and TRBJ2-2): DGGITQSPKYLFRKEGQNVTLSCEQNLNHDAMYWYRQDPGQGLRLIYYSQIVNDFQKGDIAEGYSVSREKKESFPLTVTSAQKNPTAFYLCASSMVRGRSTGELFFGEGSRLTVL.

The chain couples TRBV5-1 to TRBJ1-1; 10 bases line up with TRBD1. V lost 2 bases to trimming and J lost 3 bases; unmatched junction nucleotides: 7. This CDR3 has 16 amino acids. CDR1 and CDR2 from the germline V gene are SGHRS and YFSETQ. The CDR3 coding sequence is TGCGCCAGCAGCTTTGACAGGGGGCTTCGGGACACTGAAGCTTTCTTT. Translated: CASSFDRGLRDTEAFF.

This rearrangement joins TRBV15 to TRBJ2-1, with TRBD2 identical over 8 bases. V gave up 5 bases and J gave up 4 bases; unmatched junction bases: 4. CDR3 length: 14 amino acids. CDR1 is LNHNV, CDR2 YYDKDF, per germline (reference sequence). The CDR3 loop reads CATSPGGVYNEQFF. The CDR3, as DNA: TGTGCCACCAGCCCGGGGGGGGTATACAATGAGCAGTTCTTC.

The chain is built from TRBV4-2 and TRBJ1-1; D unclear. CDR1 and CDR2 from the germline V gene are LGHNA and YNFKEQ. The V and J ends lost 1 base and 3 bases respectively, with 9 bases between them. The CDR3 has 14 residues. CDR3 DNA: TGTGCCAGCAGCCAAGTAGCGGACCACACTGAAGCTTTCTTT. This sequence encodes CASSQVADHTEAFF.

The chain has TRBV12-5 and TRBJ2-5; 12 bases agree with TRBD1. The V gene's germline CDR1 is LGHNT and CDR2 FRNRAP. V trimming: 5 bases; J trimming: 5 bases; junction bases outside the gene matches: 9. The length of the CDR3 is 16 residues. CDR3 amino acids: CASGPSGQGARETQYF. CDR3 coding DNA: TGTGCTAGTGGTCCCTCGGGACAGGGGGCGAGGGAGACCCAGTACTTC. Looking up the rest from reference TRBV12-5 and TRBJ2-5 gives the full variable domain: DARVTQTPRHKVTEMGQEVTMRCQPILGHNTVFWYRQTMMQGLELLAYFRNRAPLDDSGMPKDRFSAEMPDATLATLKIQPSEPRDSAVYFCASGPSGQGARETQYFGPGTRLLVL.

The gene calls are TRBV9 and TRBJ2-3, with a weak D call TRBD2 (6 bases). Germline loops: CDR1 SGDLS, CDR2 YYNGEE. The CDR3 sequence is 15 residues long. Trimming shortened V by 5 bases and J by 0 bases, and 13 bases separated the two germline ends. CDR3 nucleotides: TGTGCCAGCAGAGTTGCGGGACTCAGCACAGATACGCAGTATTTT. Translated: CASRVAGLSTDTQYF.

This clone showed up just once. V is TRBV18 and J is TRBJ1-2, with unresolved D. V gave up 3 bases and J gave up 0 bases, with 11 bases separating them. Germline-derived CDR1 and CDR2 are KGHSH and LQKENI. The CDR3 extends over 15 amino acids. CDR3 residues: CASSPRETANYGYTF. The CDR3 DNA reads as TGTGCCAGCTCACCTCGAGAAACAGCTAACTATGGCTACACCTTC.

V usage is TRBV19 and J usage is TRBJ2-2, with 9 bases identical to TRBD1. CDR3 length equals 15 residues. J gave up 3 bases and V 3 bases, and 2 bases lay outside the gene matches. Germline values: CDR1 LNHDA, CDR2 SQIVND (reference sequence). CDR3 region: CASSIDRGYTGELFF. CDR3 coding DNA: TGTGCCAGTAGTATCGACAGGGGGTACACCGGGGAGCTGTTTTTT. Full variable domain (missing parts from reference TRBV19 and TRBJ2-2): DGGITQSPKYLFRKEGQNVTLSCEQNLNHDAMYWYRQDPGQGLRLIYYSQIVNDFQKGDIAEGYSVSREKKESFPLTVTSAQKNPTAFYLCASSIDRGYTGELFFGEGSRLTVL.

This chain links TRBV2 with TRBJ1-6; D gene uncertain. The length of the CDR3 is 13 residues. Germline CDR1 and CDR2: SNHLY and FYNNEI. Trimming removed 3 bases from V and 6 bases from J, with 6 bases in between. Here the CDR3 DNA reads TGTGCCAGCAGTGAGGGGAGTAATTCACCCCTCCACTTT. This translates into CASSEGSNSPLHF.

V is TRBV19 and J is TRBJ1-5; tentatively, D is TRBD1 (6 bases). This CDR3 region has 12 residues. The germline CDR1 and CDR2 sequences are LNHDA and SQIVND (reference sequence). The ends were cut back, 7 bases at V and 4 bases at J, with 8 bases in the middle. DNA for the CDR3: TGTGCCAGTAAACAGGGTAATCAGCCCCAGCATTTT. Its protein product is CASKQGNQPQHF.

This clone has only a few counts. The chain links TRBV6-5 to TRBJ1-2, with 10 bases lining up with TRBD1. The CDR3 contains 16 residues. After removal of 4 bases from V and 3 bases from J, the junction contained 8 bases not matched to a gene. Germline loops: CDR1 MNHEY, CDR2 SVGAGI. CDR3 amino acids: CASSSPPGTGDYGYTF. CDR3 coding DNA: TGTGCCAGCAGTTCACCTCCCGGGACAGGGGACTATGGCTACACCTTC.

This chain connects TRBV7-3 to TRBJ2-1; TRBD1 might be the D (5 bases). The CDR3 spans 11 residues. Germline CDR1 reads SGHTA; CDR2 reads FQGTGA. Trimming shortened V by 9 bases and J by 15 bases, and 18 bases separated the two germline ends. DNA for the CDR3: TGTGCCAGGGACACACTCAGGCCCAGGTTCTTC. Residues: CARDTLRPRFF. Full variable domain (outside the CDR3, taken from reference TRBV7-3 and TRBJ2-1): GAGVSQTPSNKVTEKGKYVELRCDPISGHTALYWYRQSLGQGPEFLIYFQGTGAADDSGLPNDRFFAVRPEGSVSTLKIQRTERGDSAVYLCARDTLRPRFFGPGTRLTVL.

The rearrangement uses TRBV3-1 (or the pseudogene TRBV3-2) and TRBJ2-1; maybe TRBD2 (7 bases). The CDR3 loop spans 15 amino acids. CDR1 is LGHDT and CDR2 is YNNKEL in the germline V gene (reference sequence). V was trimmed by 4 bases and J by 2 bases, leaving 12 bases between them. For the CDR3, the DNA is TGTGCCAGCAGCCCGGAGGGGGGGGCCTACAATGAGCAGTTCTTC. Its translation: CASSPEGGAYNEQFF.

The chain couples TRBV6-5 to TRBJ1-3; D remains unclear. CDR1 and CDR2 from the germline V gene are MNHEY and SVGAGI. The germline V and J ends were trimmed by 7 bases and 0 bases, with 10 bases remaining between them. This CDR3 contains 14 residues. The CDR3 protein is CASTPDFSGNTIYF. DNA of the CDR3: TGTGCCAGCACCCCGGACTTCTCTGGAAACACCATATATTTT.

The chain employs TRBV7-9 and TRBJ2-1; perhaps TRBD2 as D (6 bases). The CDR3 sequence is 14 residues long. Trimming stripped 6 bases from V and 8 bases from J, with 17 bases between. Germline V lookup: CDR1 SEHNR, CDR2 FQNEAQ (reference sequence). The CDR3: CASSRAGGDDEQFF. The CDR3 coding sequence is TGTGCCAGCAGTAGAGCGGGTGGGGACGATGAGCAGTTCTTC. The whole variable domain, remainder taken from reference TRBV7-9 and TRBJ2-1, is DTGVSQNPRHKITKRGQNVTFRCDPISEHNRLYWYRQTLGQGPEFLTYFQNEAQLEKSRLLSDRFSAERPKGSFSTLEIQRTEQGDSAMYLCASSRAGGDDEQFFGPGTRLTVL.